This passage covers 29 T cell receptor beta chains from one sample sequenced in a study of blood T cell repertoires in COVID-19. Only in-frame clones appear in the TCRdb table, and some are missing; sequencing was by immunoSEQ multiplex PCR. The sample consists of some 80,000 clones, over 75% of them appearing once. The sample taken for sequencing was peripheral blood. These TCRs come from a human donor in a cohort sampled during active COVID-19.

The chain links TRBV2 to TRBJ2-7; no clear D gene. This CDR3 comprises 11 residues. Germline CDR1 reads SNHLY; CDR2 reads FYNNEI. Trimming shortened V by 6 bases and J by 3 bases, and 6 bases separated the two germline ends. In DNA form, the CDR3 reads TGTGCCAGCAGGAGAGGCTACGAGCAGTACTTC. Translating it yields CASRRGYEQYF.

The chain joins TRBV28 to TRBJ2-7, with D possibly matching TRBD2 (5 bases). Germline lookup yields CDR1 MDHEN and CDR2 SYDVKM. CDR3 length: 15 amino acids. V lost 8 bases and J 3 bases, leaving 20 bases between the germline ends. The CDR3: CASGRVGTGGYEQYF. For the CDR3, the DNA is TGTGCCAGCGGGAGAGTCGGAACTGGCGGCTACGAGCAGTACTTC.

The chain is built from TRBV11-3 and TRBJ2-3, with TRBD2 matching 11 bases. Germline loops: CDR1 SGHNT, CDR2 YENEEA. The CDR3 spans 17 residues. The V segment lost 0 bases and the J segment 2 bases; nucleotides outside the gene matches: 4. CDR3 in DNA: TGTGCCAGCAGCTTAGAGCTAGCGGGGGGAGCCACAGATACGCAGTATTTT. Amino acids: CASSLELAGGATDTQYF.

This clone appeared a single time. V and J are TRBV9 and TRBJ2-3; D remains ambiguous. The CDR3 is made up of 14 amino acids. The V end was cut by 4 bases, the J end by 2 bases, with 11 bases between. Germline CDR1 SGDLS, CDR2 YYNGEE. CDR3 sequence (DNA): TGTGCCAGCAGCTCCCGGGTCAACACAGATACGCAGTATTTT. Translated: CASSSRVNTDTQYF.

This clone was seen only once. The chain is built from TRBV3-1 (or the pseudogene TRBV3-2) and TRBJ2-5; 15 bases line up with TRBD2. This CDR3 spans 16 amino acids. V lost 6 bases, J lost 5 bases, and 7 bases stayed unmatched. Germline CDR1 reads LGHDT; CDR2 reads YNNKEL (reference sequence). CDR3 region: CASRGGLAGGLETQYF. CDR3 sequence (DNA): TGTGCCAGCAGGGGAGGACTAGCGGGGGGGCTCGAGACCCAGTACTTC.

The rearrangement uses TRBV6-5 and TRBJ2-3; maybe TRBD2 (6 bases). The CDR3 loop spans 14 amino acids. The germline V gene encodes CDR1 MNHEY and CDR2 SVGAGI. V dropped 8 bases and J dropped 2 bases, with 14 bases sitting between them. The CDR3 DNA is TGTGCCAGCCGTTTGGCGGGGCTCACAGATACGCAGTATTTT. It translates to CASRLAGLTDTQYF.

The CDR3 loop reads CASSLVAGGIYEQYF. The CDR3 DNA is TGTGCCAGCAGCTTAGTAGCCGGGGGGATATACGAGCAGTACTTC. The chain combines TRBV7-9 with TRBJ2-7; 7 bases agree with TRBD2. This CDR3 comprises 15 residues. Germline V gives CDR1 SEHNR, CDR2 FQNEAQ (reference sequence). J lost 4 bases, V lost 1 base, and 7 bases had no gene match.

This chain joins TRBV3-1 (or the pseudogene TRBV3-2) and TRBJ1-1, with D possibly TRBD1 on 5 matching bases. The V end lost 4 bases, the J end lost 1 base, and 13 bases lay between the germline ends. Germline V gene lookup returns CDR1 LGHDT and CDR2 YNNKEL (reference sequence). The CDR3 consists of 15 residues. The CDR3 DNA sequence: TGTGCCAGCAGCCTTCTCAGGGTTGGGAACACTGAAGCTTTCTTT. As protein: CASSLLRVGNTEAFF.

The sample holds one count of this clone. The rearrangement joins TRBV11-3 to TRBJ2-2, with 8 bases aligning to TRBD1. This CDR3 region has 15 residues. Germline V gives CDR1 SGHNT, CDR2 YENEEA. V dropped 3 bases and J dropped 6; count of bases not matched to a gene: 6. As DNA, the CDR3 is TGTGCCAGCAGCTTTGGGACAGGAAAGGCCGGGGAGCTGTTTTTT. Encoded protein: CASSFGTGKAGELFF.

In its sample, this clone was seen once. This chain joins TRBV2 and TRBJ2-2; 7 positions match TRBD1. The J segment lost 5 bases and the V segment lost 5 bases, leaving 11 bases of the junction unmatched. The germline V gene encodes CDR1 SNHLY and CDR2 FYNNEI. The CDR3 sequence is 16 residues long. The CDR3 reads CASSYSGGRGTGELFF. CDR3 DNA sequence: TGTGCCAGCAGTTACAGCGGCGGCAGGGGGACCGGGGAGCTGTTTTTT.

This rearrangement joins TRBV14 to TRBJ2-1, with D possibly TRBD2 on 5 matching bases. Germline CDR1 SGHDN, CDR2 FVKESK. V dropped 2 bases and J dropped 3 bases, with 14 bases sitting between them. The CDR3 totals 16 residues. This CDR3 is CASSQFYGSYYNEQFF. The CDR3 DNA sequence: TGTGCCAGCAGCCAATTTTATGGGAGCTACTACAATGAGCAGTTCTTC. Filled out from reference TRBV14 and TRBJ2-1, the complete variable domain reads EAGVTQFPSHSVIEKGQTVTLRCDPISGHDNLYWYRRVMGKEIKFLLHFVKESKQDESGMPNNRFLAERTGGTYSTLKVQPAELEDSGVYFCASSQFYGSYYNEQFFGPGTRLTVL.

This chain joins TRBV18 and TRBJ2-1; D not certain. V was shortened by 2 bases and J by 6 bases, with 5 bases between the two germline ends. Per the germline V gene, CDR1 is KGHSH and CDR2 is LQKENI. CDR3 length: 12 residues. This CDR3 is CASSPDTNEQFF. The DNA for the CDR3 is TGTGCCAGCTCACCAGACACCAATGAGCAGTTCTTC.

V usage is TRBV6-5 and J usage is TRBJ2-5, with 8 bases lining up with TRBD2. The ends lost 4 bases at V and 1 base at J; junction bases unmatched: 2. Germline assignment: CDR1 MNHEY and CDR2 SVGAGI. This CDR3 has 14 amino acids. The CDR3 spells CASSSTSGQETQYF. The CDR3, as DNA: TGTGCCAGCAGTTCCACTAGCGGCCAAGAGACCCAGTACTTC.

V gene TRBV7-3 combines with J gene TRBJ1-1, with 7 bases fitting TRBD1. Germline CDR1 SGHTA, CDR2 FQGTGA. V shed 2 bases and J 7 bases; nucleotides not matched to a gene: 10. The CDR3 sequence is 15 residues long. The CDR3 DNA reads TGTGCCAGCAGCTTACGAGGGACAGAGAAAGGTGAAGCTTTCTTT. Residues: CASSLRGTEKGEAFF.

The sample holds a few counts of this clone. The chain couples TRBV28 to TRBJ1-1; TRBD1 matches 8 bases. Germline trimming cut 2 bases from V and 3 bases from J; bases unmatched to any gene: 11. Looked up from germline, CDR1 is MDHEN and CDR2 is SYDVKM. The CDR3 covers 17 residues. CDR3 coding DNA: TGTGCCAGCAGTTTACTCGGACAGGGAGGGGGATACACTGAAGCTTTCTTT. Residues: CASSLLGQGGGYTEAFF.

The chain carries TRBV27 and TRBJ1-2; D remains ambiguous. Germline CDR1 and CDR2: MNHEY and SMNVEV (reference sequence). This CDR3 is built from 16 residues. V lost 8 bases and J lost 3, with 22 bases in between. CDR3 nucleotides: TGTGCCAGCGGCCCATCGGGTCGCCTAGGTGACTATGGCTACACCTTC. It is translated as CASGPSGRLGDYGYTF.

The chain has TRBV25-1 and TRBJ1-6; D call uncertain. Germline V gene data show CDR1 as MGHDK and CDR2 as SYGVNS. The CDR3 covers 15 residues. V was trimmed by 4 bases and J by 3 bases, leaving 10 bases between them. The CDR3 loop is CASSVFGLYNSPLHF. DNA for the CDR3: TGTGCCAGCAGTGTATTTGGACTCTATAATTCACCCCTCCACTTT.

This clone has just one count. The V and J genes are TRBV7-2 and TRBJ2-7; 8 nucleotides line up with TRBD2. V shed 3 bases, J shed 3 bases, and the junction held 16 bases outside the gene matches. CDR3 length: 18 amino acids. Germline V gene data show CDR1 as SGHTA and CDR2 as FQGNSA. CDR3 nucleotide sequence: TGTGCCAGCAGCTTGGCTTTGGGGGGGACTAGTGCTAACTACGAGCAGTACTTC. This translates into CASSLALGGTSANYEQYF.

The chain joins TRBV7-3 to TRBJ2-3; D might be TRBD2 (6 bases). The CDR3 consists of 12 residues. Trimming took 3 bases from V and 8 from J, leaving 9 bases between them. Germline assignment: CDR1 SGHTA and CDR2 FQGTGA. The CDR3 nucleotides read TGTGCCAGCAGCTTGGGAGCGGGTACGCAGTATTTT. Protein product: CASSLGAGTQYF.

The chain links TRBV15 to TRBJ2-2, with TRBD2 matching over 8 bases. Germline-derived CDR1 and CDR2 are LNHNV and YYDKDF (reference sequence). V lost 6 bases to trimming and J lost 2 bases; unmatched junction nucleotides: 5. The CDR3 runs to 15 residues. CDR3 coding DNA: TGTGCCACCAGGGACGGGGGGGTAAACACCGGGGAGCTGTTTTTT. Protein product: CATRDGGVNTGELFF. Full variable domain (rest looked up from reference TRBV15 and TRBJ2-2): DAMVIQNPRYQVTQFGKPVTLSCSQTLNHNVMYWYQQKSSQAPKLLFHYYDKDFNNEADTPDNFQSRRPNTSFCFLDIRSPGLGDTAMYLCATRDGGVNTGELFFGEGSRLTVL.

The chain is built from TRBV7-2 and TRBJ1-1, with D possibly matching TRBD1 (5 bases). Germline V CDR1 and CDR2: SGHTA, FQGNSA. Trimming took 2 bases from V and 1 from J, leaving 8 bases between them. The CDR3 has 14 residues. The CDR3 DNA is TGTGCCAGCAGCTTATCGACAGCGAACACTGAAGCTTTCTTT. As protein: CASSLSTANTEAFF.

CDR3 sequence (DNA): TGTGCCAGCAGCCAATGGGGTACAGGGGCCTACGAGCAGTACTTC. It is translated as CASSQWGTGAYEQYF. This chain uses TRBV3-1 (or the pseudogene TRBV3-2) with TRBJ2-7; TRBD1 matches 7 bases. With V trimmed by 2 bases and J by 2 bases, 6 bases remained unmatched. The CDR3 consists of 15 residues. The germline V gene has CDR1 LGHDT and CDR2 YNNKEL (reference sequence).

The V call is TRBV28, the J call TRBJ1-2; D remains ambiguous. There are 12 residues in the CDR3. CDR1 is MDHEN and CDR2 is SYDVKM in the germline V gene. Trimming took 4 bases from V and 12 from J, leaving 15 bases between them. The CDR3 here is CASSSLLRKNTF. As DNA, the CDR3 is TGTGCCAGCAGTTCGCTACTGAGAAAGAACACCTTC.

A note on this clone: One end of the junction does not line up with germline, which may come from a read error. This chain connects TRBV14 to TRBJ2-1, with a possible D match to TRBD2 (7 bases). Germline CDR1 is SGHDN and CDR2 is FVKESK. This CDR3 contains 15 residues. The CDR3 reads CASSQARGLVREQFF. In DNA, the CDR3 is TGTGCCAGCAGTCAAGCGCGGGGGCTGGTCCGTGAGCAGTTCTTC.

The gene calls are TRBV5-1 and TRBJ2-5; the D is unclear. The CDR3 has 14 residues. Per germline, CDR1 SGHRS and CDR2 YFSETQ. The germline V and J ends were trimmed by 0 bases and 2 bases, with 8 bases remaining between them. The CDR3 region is CASSLVASQETQYF. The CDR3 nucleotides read TGCGCCAGCAGCTTGGTAGCCAGTCAAGAGACCCAGTACTTC.

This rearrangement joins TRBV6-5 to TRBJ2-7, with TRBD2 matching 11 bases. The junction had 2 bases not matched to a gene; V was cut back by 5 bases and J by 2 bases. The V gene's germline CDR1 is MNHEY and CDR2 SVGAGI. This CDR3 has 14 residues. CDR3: CASSPGLAAYEQYF. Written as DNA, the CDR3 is TGTGCCAGCAGTCCGGGACTAGCGGCCTACGAGCAGTACTTC.

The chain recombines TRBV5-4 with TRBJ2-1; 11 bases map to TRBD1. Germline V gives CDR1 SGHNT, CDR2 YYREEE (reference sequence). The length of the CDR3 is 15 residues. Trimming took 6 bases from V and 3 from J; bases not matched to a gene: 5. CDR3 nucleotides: TGTGCCAGCACCACCGGGACAGGGGGCTACAATGAGCAGTTCTTC. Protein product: CASTTGTGGYNEQFF.

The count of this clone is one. CDR3 protein: CASSYGTGDYNEQFF. As DNA, the CDR3 is TGTGCCAGCAGCTACGGGACTGGGGACTACAATGAGCAGTTCTTC. V usage is TRBV5-6 and J usage is TRBJ2-1, with D maybe TRBD2 (6 bases). CDR3 size: 15 residues. Deletions cut 3 bases from V and 3 bases from J, with 13 bases between. Germline V gives CDR1 SGHDT, CDR2 YYEEEE. Full variable domain (rest looked up from reference TRBV5-6 and TRBJ2-1): DAGVTQSPTHLIKTRGQQVTLRCSPKSGHDTVSWYQQALGQGPQFIFQYYEEEERQRGNFPDRFSGHQFPNYSSELNVNALLLGDSALYLCASSYGTGDYNEQFFGPGTRLTVL.

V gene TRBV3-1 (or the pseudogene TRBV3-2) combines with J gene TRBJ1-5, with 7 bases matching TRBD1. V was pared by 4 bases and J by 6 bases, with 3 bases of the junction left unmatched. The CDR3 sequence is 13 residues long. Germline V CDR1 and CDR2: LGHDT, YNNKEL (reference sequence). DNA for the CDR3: TGTGCCAGCAGCCTACAGGGGTCTCAGCCCCAGCATTTT. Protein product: CASSLQGSQPQHF.